This section outlines one TCR beta chain sequence together with its context. No cognate antigen has been identified for it. Base qualities are not at hand, and no much larger clone is one base apart. Library prep was done by PCR. The data were produced on an Illumina HiSeq 2500. TCR library preparation used molecular barcoding, with unique molecular identifiers applied to normalize quantification of the TCRbeta repertoire. TCRdb trimmed the raw reads at Q25, called clones with MiXCR and kept productive beta chains. Entries that share a CDR3 protein sequence are merged under the most common genes and DNA. This sample gives tens of thousands of distinct CDR3 sequences in total; roughly 46% of them show up just once. 98% of the sample is in the top ten clones. CDR1 and CDR2 were assigned from the germline V gene as SGHDN and FVKESK. The CDR3 runs 15 amino acids, cysteine and phenylalanine included. Only CDR3 DNA remains: 45 bases, in frame from the first base. V is cut by 5 bases and J by 2 bases, and the space between the germline ends is 12 bases.

This sample was taken from a study of T-cell reconstitution after alpha-beta-depleted transplantation in children (dated by TCRdb to 2015 to 2016). For context, the study as a whole: The study quantitatively tracked T-cell immune reconstitution after TCRalphabeta/CD19-depleted allogeneic hematopoietic cell transplantation in children using TCR repertoire profiling.

The paper's findings and limits, for the study overall: The apparently early alphabetaT-cell count recovery about two months after transplant was reportedly dependent on only several hundred rapidly expanded clones derived from non-depleted graft cells. The high TCRbeta diversity at day 60 in some patients was ascribed to recipient T cells and intrathymic progenitors that had survived conditioning. Hyperexpanded clone frequencies declined over subsequent months; after one year, T-cell counts and TCRbeta diversity were mostly attributed to newly produced T cells.

The treatment or condition label corresponds to: allogeneic hematopoietic cell transplantation with graft depleted of TCRalphabeta T cells and CD19 B cells. The children who served as transplant recipients had been given grafts of TCRalphabeta/CD19-depleted allogeneic hematopoietic cells. The specimen was PBMCs, mostly from graft donor cells, collected 360 days after TCRalphabeta/CD19-depleted stem cell transplant. The V and J genes are TRBV14 and TRBJ2-2, with TRBD1 tentatively as D gene (5 bases match). The source is a male patient under 18 who had a stem cell transplant for acute lymphoblastic leukemia, so the T cells may come from the graft donor. Here the CDR3 is given as CASSSSDRNTGELFF. In nucleotides, the sequence is TGTGCCAGCAGCTCTAGTGACAGAAACACCGGGGAGCTGTTTTTT.